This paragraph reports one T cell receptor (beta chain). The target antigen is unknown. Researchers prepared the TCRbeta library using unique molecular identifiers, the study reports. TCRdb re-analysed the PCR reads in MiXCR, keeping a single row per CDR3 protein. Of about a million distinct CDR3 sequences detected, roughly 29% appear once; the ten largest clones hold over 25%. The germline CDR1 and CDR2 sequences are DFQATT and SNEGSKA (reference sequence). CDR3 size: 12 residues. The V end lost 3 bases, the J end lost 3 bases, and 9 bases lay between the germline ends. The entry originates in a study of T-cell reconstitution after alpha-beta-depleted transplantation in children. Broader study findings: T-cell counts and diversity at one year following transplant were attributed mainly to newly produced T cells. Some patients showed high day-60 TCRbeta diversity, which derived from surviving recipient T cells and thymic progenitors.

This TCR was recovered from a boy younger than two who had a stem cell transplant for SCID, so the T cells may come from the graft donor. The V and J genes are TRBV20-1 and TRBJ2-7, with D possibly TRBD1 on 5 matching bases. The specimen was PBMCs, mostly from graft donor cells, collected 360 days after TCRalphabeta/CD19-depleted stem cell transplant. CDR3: CSASGTGYEQYF. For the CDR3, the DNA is TGCAGTGCTAGTGGTACAGGCTACGAGCAGTACTTC.